The 21 T cell receptor beta chains reported below all come from one sample, sequenced in a study of blood T cell repertoires in COVID-19. The method was immunoSEQ multiplex PCR; TCRdb's version includes in-frame clones alone and lacks a portion of them. The sample holds around 180,000 clones; approximately 86% are singletons and the top ten take approximately 10%. Sequencing was performed on peripheral blood. The source is an elderly woman with active or convalescent COVID-19.

The rearrangement uses TRBV9 and TRBJ2-5; 10 bases are a match to TRBD2. Losses at the gene ends were 0 bases for V and 4 bases for J; bases not matched to a gene: 6. The CDR3 is made up of 16 amino acids. The germline CDR1 and CDR2 sequences are SGDLS and YYNGEE. CDR3 in DNA: TGTGCCAGCAGCGTAGGGTCTAGCGGGAGCGGAGAGACCCAGTACTTC. Translating it yields CASSVGSSGSGETQYF.

The chain joins TRBV12-3 or TRBV12-4 to TRBJ2-2, with unresolved D. This CDR3 has 13 amino acids. With 5 bases removed from V and 5 bases from J, the gap between germline ends came to 9 bases. CDR3 amino acids: CASSKTGTGELFF. The DNA of the CDR3 is TGTGCCAGCAGTAAAACCGGGACCGGGGAGCTGTTTTTT.

The chain employs TRBV3-1 (or the pseudogene TRBV3-2) and TRBJ1-2; 7 bases are a match to TRBD1. CDR3 size: 13 residues. The germline V gene has CDR1 LGHDT and CDR2 YNNKEL (reference sequence). Trimming took 4 bases from V and 4 from J; bases not matched to a gene: 3. CDR3 sequence (DNA): TGTGCCAGCAGCCTTCGACAGGGCTATGGCTACACCTTC. This encodes CASSLRQGYGYTF.

This clone was counted between two and nine times. J is TRBJ2-2 and V is TRBV5-1; maybe TRBD2 (6 bases). Germline V gene lookup returns CDR1 SGHRS and CDR2 YFSETQ. V was cut by 0 bases and J by 7 bases, with 19 bases left in between. This CDR3 has 17 residues. This CDR3 reads CASSLEPTSGSGGELFF. The DNA for the CDR3 is TGCGCCAGCAGCTTGGAACCAACCTCGGGTAGCGGCGGGGAGCTGTTTTTT.

V and J are TRBV7-9 and TRBJ2-3; 10 bases are a match to TRBD2. V lost 4 bases, J lost 1 base, and 8 bases stayed unmatched. There are 17 residues in the CDR3. The V gene's germline CDR1 is SEHNR and CDR2 FQNEAQ (reference sequence). The CDR3 loop is CASSSPLLAGGTDTQYF. CDR3 nucleotides: TGTGCCAGCAGCTCTCCGCTGCTAGCGGGAGGCACAGATACGCAGTATTTT.

The chain has TRBV5-4 and TRBJ2-5, with TRBD1 matching 10 bases. The CDR3 is made up of 16 amino acids. Unmatched junction bases numbered 8, after V lost 5 bases and J lost 1 base. Per germline, CDR1 SGHNT and CDR2 YYREEE (reference sequence). Written as DNA, the CDR3 is TGTGCCAGCAGTTACGGGACAGGGGCCCTCCAAGAGACCCAGTACTTC. Its protein is CASSYGTGALQETQYF.

The CDR3 coding sequence is TGTGCCAGCAGGGGAACAGGGGGCAAATACGAGCAGTACTTC. This translates into CASRGTGGKYEQYF. This chain uses TRBV11-2 with TRBJ2-7, with 9 bases aligning to TRBD1. The ends lost 6 bases at V and 4 bases at J; junction bases unmatched: 7. Germline assignment: CDR1 SGHAT and CDR2 FQNNGV. This CDR3 is 14 amino acids long.

This chain links TRBV4-2 with TRBJ1-4; D is perhaps TRBD1 (5 bases). Trimming pared 1 base from V and 8 bases from J, leaving 14 bases between. The CDR3 covers 15 residues. The germline V gene encodes CDR1 LGHNA and CDR2 YNFKEQ. CDR3 residues: CASSQVDGQGEKLFF. The DNA of the CDR3 is TGTGCCAGCAGCCAAGTAGACGGCCAGGGAGAAAAACTGTTTTTT.

The chain couples TRBV18 to TRBJ2-7, with 8 bases aligning to TRBD2. Trimming removed 3 bases from V and 4 bases from J; junction bases left unmatched: 14. CDR3 length: 17 residues. The germline CDR1 and CDR2 sequences are KGHSH and LQKENI. CDR3 DNA sequence: TGTGCCAGCTCACCGCGTCATGTCAGCGGGAGTACTTACGAGCAGTACTTC. Its translation is CASSPRHVSGSTYEQYF.

The chain employs TRBV5-6 and TRBJ1-4; D unclear. Trimming took 1 base from V and 0 from J, leaving 13 bases between them. CDR3 length: 17 amino acids. From germline, CDR1 is SGHDT and CDR2 YYEEEE. The CDR3: CASSLMEGIATNEKLFF. The DNA for the CDR3 is TGTGCCAGCAGCTTGATGGAGGGCATTGCAACTAATGAAAAACTGTTTTTT.

The chain combines TRBV5-1 with TRBJ2-5; 10 bases fit TRBD2. The CDR3 spans 16 residues. V lost 4 bases and J lost 0; bases outside the gene matches: 6. Germline V gene lookup returns CDR1 SGHRS and CDR2 YFSETQ. This CDR3 is CASSLGTSAYQETQYF. CDR3 coding DNA: TGCGCCAGCAGCCTAGGGACTAGCGCCTACCAAGAGACCCAGTACTTC.

This chain links TRBV28 with TRBJ2-7, with D possibly being TRBD1 (5 bases). Trimming removed 6 bases from V and 2 bases from J, with 11 bases in between. From germline, CDR1 is MDHEN and CDR2 SYDVKM. The CDR3 contains 13 residues. The chain's CDR3 is CASRNTTAYEQYF. The CDR3 DNA follows: TGTGCCAGCAGGAACACGACAGCCTACGAGCAGTACTTC.

The chain couples TRBV5-1 to TRBJ2-7, with unresolved D. V was shortened by 4 bases and J by 4 bases, with 18 bases between the two germline ends. Germline V gives CDR1 SGHRS, CDR2 YFSETQ. This CDR3 has 15 residues. CDR3 sequence reads: CASSPAGSSNYEQYF. The CDR3 DNA reads as TGCGCCAGCAGCCCCGCCGGGTCTTCTAATTACGAGCAGTACTTC.

The V and J genes are TRBV27 and TRBJ2-1; D is perhaps TRBD1 (5 bases). V was trimmed by 3 bases and J by 6 bases, leaving 15 bases between them. The germline gives CDR1 MNHEY, CDR2 SMNVEV (reference sequence). The CDR3 is 15 residues long. CDR3 DNA sequence: TGTGCCAGCAGTTTCAGGGCCTTGAAAGGCAATGAGCAGTTCTTC. Protein sequence: CASSFRALKGNEQFF.

J is TRBJ1-4 and V is TRBV10-3; 7 bases line up with TRBD1. With V trimmed by 10 bases and J by 5 bases, 7 bases remained unmatched. This CDR3 is 13 amino acids long. Germline V lookup: CDR1 ENHRY, CDR2 SYGVKD. CDR3 DNA: TGTGCCACACAAACGACAGGGAATGAAAAACTGTTTTTT. It specifies CATQTTGNEKLFF.

The chain combines TRBV20-1 with TRBJ2-1, with D possibly TRBD2 on 5 matching bases. The V end lost 7 bases, the J end lost 10 bases, and 14 bases lay between the germline ends. Germline V lookup: CDR1 DFQATT, CDR2 SNEGSKA (reference sequence). The CDR3 covers 11 residues. The CDR3 region has the DNA TGCAGTGGACTCCCCGGGATGGAGCAGTTCTTC. Translating gives CSGLPGMEQFF.

This chain uses TRBV7-2 with TRBJ2-1; D not resolved. V lost 5 bases and J 4 bases, leaving 9 bases between the germline ends. Germline loops: CDR1 SGHTA, CDR2 FQGNSA. The CDR3 sequence is 13 residues long. CDR3 sequence: CASSLYNYNEQFF. The CDR3 region has the DNA TGTGCCAGCAGCCTCTATAATTACAATGAGCAGTTCTTC.

The V gene is TRBV7-9, the J gene TRBJ1-1; D is perhaps TRBD1 (5 bases). Germline loops: CDR1 SEHNR, CDR2 FQNEAQ (reference sequence). V was cut by 2 bases and J by 2 bases, with 12 bases left in between. The CDR3 is 15 residues long. CDR3: CASSLMGGDNTEAFF. The CDR3 bases are TGTGCCAGCAGCTTAATGGGGGGAGATAACACTGAAGCTTTCTTT.

V usage is TRBV7-9 and J usage is TRBJ2-7, with D possibly TRBD2 on 5 matching bases. Germline lookup yields CDR1 SEHNR and CDR2 FQNEAQ (reference sequence). The CDR3 spans 14 residues. With 2 bases removed from V and 5 bases from J, the gap between germline ends came to 13 bases. The CDR3 DNA is TGTGCCAGCAGCTTATCCTCGGGGAGCGACGAGCAGTACTTC. Protein: CASSLSSGSDEQYF.

The J gene is TRBJ1-1, the V gene TRBV6-5, with D maybe TRBD1 (6 bases). Looked up from germline, CDR1 is MNHEY and CDR2 is SVGAGI. Trimming shortened V by 8 bases and J by 1 base, and 11 bases separated the two germline ends. The CDR3 is made up of 13 amino acids. The CDR3 is CASGIGGNTEAFF. The DNA of the CDR3 is TGTGCCAGCGGCATAGGGGGGAACACTGAAGCTTTCTTT.

This sequence joins TRBV6-6 and TRBJ1-5; TRBD1 aligns across 7 bases. Per the germline V gene, CDR1 is MNHNY and CDR2 is SVGAGI (reference sequence). CDR3 length: 15 residues. The junction had 6 bases not matched to a gene; V was cut back by 0 bases and J by 7 bases. The CDR3 here is CASSYSMTGQQPQHF. The CDR3 bases are TGTGCCAGCAGTTACTCGATGACAGGGCAACAGCCCCAGCATTTT.